The clone carrying this T cell receptor beta chain was counted at least ten times. Its specificity is not known. These data come from a study of regulatory T cells in long-lasting Graves disease. Overall study context: Persistent Graves' disease denoted over 5 years of antithyroid drugs plus positive TSH receptor antibodies.

Time point described: persistent/refractory GD, antithyroid drugs over 5 years with positive TRAb. The TCR library was made from RNA that had been extracted from PBMCs in TRIzol. Investigators report Graves' disease was diagnosed under American Thyroid Association guidelines. The V end was cut by 5 bases, the J end by 4 bases, with 8 bases between. This CDR3 has 11 residues. Germline CDR1 SQVTM, CDR2 ANQGSEA. The TCR beta library used iRepertoire HTBI primers with Arm-PCR amplification of CDR3. Study processing details: The samples included 60 to 75 TRBV and approximately 15 TRBJ segments. One entry per CDR3 protein results from TCRdb running MiXCR on the multiplex PCR reads. It is TCRdb's table, rather than the study itself, that gives the V and J calls and clone size. This sample yields roughly 500,000 distinct CDR3 sequences, of which about a fifth are seen a single time; roughly 7% belongs to the top ten.

Study results and limitations: Repertoires from persistent disease leaned toward TRBV28, TRBJ1-2 and TRBJ2-5.

This sequence joins TRBV29-1 and TRBJ1-2; D gene unclear. The sequencing here drew on peripheral blood mononuclear cells (PBMCs), taken when the disease was refractory, from a patient treated with antithyroid drugs. The TCR originated in a female donor with Graves disease. The CDR3 coding sequence is TGCAGCGTTCCACAGCTCTATGGCTACACCTTC. Residues: CSVPQLYGYTF.